One sample yielded the 18 T cell receptor beta chains listed below, sequenced in a study of control samples from healthy donors and cancer patients. TCRdb's copy holds only in-frame clones and misses some; the assay was immunoSEQ multiplex PCR. The data show fewer than 100,000 clones, with approximately 82% seen just once and 2% to 2.5% held by the top ten. The specimen was blood. The receptors were sampled from a man between 60 and 75 years old in good health.

The gene calls are TRBV14 and TRBJ2-1; D is uncertain. The germline V gene encodes CDR1 SGHDN and CDR2 FVKESK. The CDR3 contains 16 residues. The V end was cut by 0 bases, the J end by 4 bases, with 13 bases between. The CDR3 sequence: CASSQDGWSRYNEQFF. In DNA form, the CDR3 reads TGTGCCAGCAGCCAAGATGGCTGGAGCAGGTACAATGAGCAGTTCTTC.

The rearrangement uses TRBV7-8 and TRBJ1-6; D not certain. Germline lookup yields CDR1 SGHVS and CDR2 FQNEAQ. This CDR3 is built from 16 residues. V gave up 1 base and J gave up 8 bases, with 15 bases separating them. CDR3 region: CASSLGGRAAYSPLHF. The CDR3 DNA follows: TGTGCCAGCAGCTTAGGTGGTCGGGCAGCTTATTCACCCCTCCACTTT.

The rearrangement uses TRBV27 and TRBJ2-5; D unclear. Germline loops: CDR1 MNHEY, CDR2 SMNVEV (reference sequence). The CDR3 totals 13 residues. With 4 bases removed from V and 1 base from J, the gap between germline ends came to 7 bases. The CDR3 DNA follows: TGTGCCAGCAGTTCGGATCGCCAAGAGACCCAGTACTTC. Residues: CASSSDRQETQYF.

Only one count was recorded for this clone. V gene TRBV4-1 combines with J gene TRBJ2-2; TRBD2 aligns across 9 bases. The CDR3 has 17 residues. Looked up from germline, CDR1 is MGHRA and CDR2 is YSYEKL. J was trimmed by 6 bases and V by 3 bases; bases with no gene match: 11. CDR3 amino acids: CASSQGSHSGSAGELFF. The CDR3 DNA reads TGCGCCAGCAGCCAGGGATCGCATAGCGGGAGTGCCGGGGAGCTGTTTTTT.

The chain couples TRBV27 to TRBJ2-2; 10 bases line up with TRBD1. The germline CDR1 and CDR2 sequences are MNHEY and SMNVEV (reference sequence). V gave up 5 bases and J gave up 4 bases; unmatched junction bases: 7. The CDR3 length is 16 residues. The CDR3 sequence is CASSKTGTGVTGELFF. CDR3 in DNA: TGTGCCAGCAGTAAAACCGGGACAGGGGTCACCGGGGAGCTGTTTTTT.

The chain has TRBV30 and TRBJ2-3; D is unclear. The CDR3 is made up of 13 amino acids. V was trimmed by 4 bases and J by 3 bases, leaving 11 bases between them. CDR1 is GTSNPN, CDR2 SVGIG, per germline (reference sequence). The CDR3 bases are TGTGCCTGGAATAGTGGGCGAACAGATACGCAGTATTTT. Translated: CAWNSGRTDTQYF.

This chain joins TRBV30 and TRBJ2-3; a weak D match, TRBD1 (7 bases). CDR3 length: 13 amino acids. Per germline, CDR1 GTSNPN and CDR2 SVGIG (reference sequence). The V and J ends lost 2 bases and 3 bases respectively, with 9 bases between them. CDR3 nucleotide sequence: TGTGCCTGGAGTCAGGGGGGAACAGATACGCAGTATTTT. Protein sequence: CAWSQGGTDTQYF.

This chain connects TRBV6-5 to TRBJ1-5, with D uncertain. This CDR3 has 14 amino acids. The V end lost 6 bases, the J end lost 0 bases, and 9 bases lay between the germline ends. CDR1 is MNHEY, CDR2 SVGAGI, per germline. CDR3 nucleotides: TGTGCCAGCAGAAAACTGGGTAGCAATCAGCCCCAGCATTTT. Protein: CASRKLGSNQPQHF.

The chain uses TRBV29-1 and TRBJ2-7; TRBD1 matches 7 bases. CDR3 length: 11 amino acids. V shed 7 bases and J 2 bases; nucleotides not matched to a gene: 2. Germline CDR1 SQVTM, CDR2 ANQGSEA. The CDR3 region has the DNA TGCAGCGGCGGACAGGCCTACGAGCAGTACTTC. It specifies CSGGQAYEQYF.

J is TRBJ1-6 and V is TRBV19, with TRBD1 as a possible D gene (6 bases). V was clipped by 7 bases and J by 0 bases, with 16 bases between them. The germline V gene has CDR1 LNHDA and CDR2 SQIVND (reference sequence). This CDR3 has 17 residues. The CDR3 coding sequence is TGTGCCAGTAAGGGGGGGGGCTTCGGCTCCTATAATTCACCCCTCCACTTT. It translates to CASKGGGFGSYNSPLHF.

This chain joins TRBV6-5 and TRBJ2-5, with a possible D match to TRBD1 (6 bases). Trimming stripped 10 bases from V and 2 bases from J, with 14 bases between. This CDR3 contains 13 residues. Germline CDR1 is MNHEY and CDR2 is SVGAGI. The CDR3 coding sequence is TGTGCCACCAGGCCCCAGGGGCAAGAGACCCAGTACTTC. As protein: CATRPQGQETQYF.

This clone was seen a single time. The genes are TRBV7-3 and TRBJ2-5; 10 bases fit TRBD2. This CDR3 is built from 16 residues. V shed 5 bases and J 0 bases; nucleotides not matched to a gene: 6. Germline values: CDR1 SGHTA, CDR2 FQGTGA. This chain's CDR3 is CASSRGLAVYQETQYF. The CDR3 DNA sequence: TGTGCCAGCAGCCGCGGACTAGCGGTGTACCAAGAGACCCAGTACTTC.

The genes are TRBV24-1 and TRBJ1-5; weak D call: TRBD1 (5 bases). V lost 2 bases, J lost 7 bases, and 17 bases lay in between. The CDR3 is 16 residues long. The germline V gene encodes CDR1 KGHDR and CDR2 SFDVKD. The DNA for the CDR3 is TGTGCCACCAGTGATTCTGGGTGGCAGGGCGGGCAGCCCCAGCATTTT. Its translation is CATSDSGWQGGQPQHF.

The rearrangement joins TRBV2 to TRBJ2-3; 7 nucleotides align to TRBD2. The CDR3 extends over 19 amino acids. J was trimmed by 1 base and V by 7 bases; bases with no gene match: 20. In germline, CDR1 is SNHLY, CDR2 FYNNEI. The CDR3 region has the DNA TGTGCCAGCACCACCACTGAGGCGGGAGAGTTGAGTGGCACAGATACGCAGTATTTT. Translating it yields CASTTTEAGELSGTDTQYF.

The gene calls are TRBV27 and TRBJ2-1, with D tentatively TRBD1 (5 bases). The germline V gene has CDR1 MNHEY and CDR2 SMNVEV (reference sequence). Trimming removed 2 bases at V and 9 bases at J, with 17 bases between. The CDR3 is 15 amino acids. For the CDR3, the DNA is TGTGCCAGCAGTTTAAGTGGGCAGGGCACGGGTGAGCAGTTCTTC. This codes for CASSLSGQGTGEQFF.

This clone was found once. The chain uses TRBV5-1 and TRBJ1-1; D is unclear. Germline CDR1 SGHRS, CDR2 YFSETQ. This CDR3 contains 15 residues. V dropped 3 bases and J dropped 3 bases, with 15 bases sitting between them. The CDR3 DNA reads TGCGCCAGCAGCTCCCTGGGAGGGCAATACACTGAAGCTTTCTTT. Residues: CASSSLGGQYTEAFF.

J is TRBJ1-5 and V is TRBV19; 11 positions agree with TRBD1. Germline V gene data show CDR1 as LNHDA and CDR2 as SQIVND (reference sequence). The CDR3 sequence is 15 residues long. V shed 2 bases, J shed 4 bases, and the junction held 1 base outside the gene matches. This chain's CDR3 is CASSIRDRGNQPQHF. For the CDR3, the DNA is TGTGCCAGTAGTATAAGGGACAGGGGGAATCAGCCCCAGCATTTT.

The V and J genes are TRBV7-9 and TRBJ2-7; 7 bases agree with TRBD2. The ends lost 5 bases at V and 3 bases at J; junction bases unmatched: 10. Germline lookup yields CDR1 SEHNR and CDR2 FQNEAQ (reference sequence). This CDR3 has 15 residues. CDR3: CASSRDYNLIYEQYF. The CDR3 bases are TGTGCCAGCAGCCGGGACTACAATCTTATCTACGAGCAGTACTTC.